A selection of T cell receptor beta chains follows, all from one sample in a study of cytomegalovirus exposure and HLA in healthy donors. Sequencing was performed with immunoSEQ multiplex PCR; in TCRdb, only in-frame clones are kept and a portion is missing. The sample has some 160,000 clones, around 78% seen once; the top ten hold 2.5% to 3.5%. The sequencing input was PBMCs. The receptors shown here come from a woman aged 40-49 years in good health and CMV-seronegative. CDR3s include the opening cysteine and the closing phenylalanine or tryptophan. A D gene is named only where the DNA matches it firmly. Rows may omit the clone size; those that give it use once, few, many or a size class.

J,size,V,D,DNA,CDR3
TRBJ1-4,-,TRBV5-5,-,TGTGCCAGCACCACAGGGTATAATGAAAAACTGTTTTTT,CASTTGYNEKLFF
TRBJ1-1,-,TRBV5-6,-,TGTGCCAGCAGGGAACGGGAACGAAACACTGAAGCTTTCTTT,CASRERERNTEAFF
TRBJ1-6,few,TRBV5-6,-,TGTGCCAGCTGTACCGGGTCTCTCAATTCACCCCTCCACTTT,CASCTGSLNSPLHF
TRBJ2-1,-,TRBV7-2,TRBD1,TGTGCCAGCAGCAGGCTATCCGGGACAGCCTCCTACAATGAGCAGTTCTTC,CASSRLSGTASYNEQFF
TRBJ2-7,-,TRBV6-5,TRBD1,TGTGCCAGCAGTGAGGGGGCACCCTACGAGCAGTACTTC,CASSEGAPYEQYF
TRBJ1-2,-,TRBV27,-,TGTGCCAGCAGTTTAATGCAGGGTAGTAAGAGCTACACCTTC,CASSLMQGSKSYTF
TRBJ1-2,-,TRBV28,-,TGTGCCAGCAGTTTGGACAGTAATCCTGGCTACACCTTC,CASSLDSNPGYTF
TRBJ1-6,few,TRBV6-5,-,TGTGCCAGCAGTCCCCAGATGGTTCGATCACCCCTCCACTTT,CASSPQMVRSPLHF
TRBJ2-4,few,TRBV29-1,-,TGCAGCGTTGGAGGGGGAAACATTCAGTACTTC,CSVGGGNIQYF
TRBJ1-1,-,TRBV19,-,TGTGCCGCTGACCCGGGCAGGGGTGTCACTGAAGCTTTCTTT,CAADPGRGVTEAFF
TRBJ1-4,-,TRBV6-1,-,TGTGCCAGCATTAGACAGACCGGGGAAAAACTGTTTTTT,CASIRQTGEKLFF
TRBJ1-2,-,TRBV7-8,-,TGTGCCAGCAGCCGCGGGGGTCCGAACTCGTATGGCTACACCTTC,CASSRGGPNSYGYTF
TRBJ1-1,-,TRBV7-9,-,TGTGCCAGCAGCACAAGACAGGTCAGGAACACTGAAGCTTTCTTT,CASSTRQVRNTEAFF
TRBJ2-3,-,TRBV9,-,TGTGCCAGCAGCGTGGAGACCTTCACAGATACGCAGTATTTT,CASSVETFTDTQYF
TRBJ1-5,few,TRBV5-1,-,TGCGCCAGCAGCTTGGCTGGCAATCAGCCCCAGCATTTT,CASSLAGNQPQHF